These 15 T cell receptor beta chains share one sample of origin, sequenced in a study of blood T cell repertoires in COVID-19. The assay was immunoSEQ multiplex PCR, and TCRdb's table has in-frame clones only and misses some. Of under 100,000 clones listed, roughly 78% are singletons. Material for sequencing was peripheral blood. The receptors were sampled from a man in his sixties with COVID-19, enrolled during active disease.

This clone turned up a few times. The rearrangement uses TRBV19 and TRBJ1-2, with 9 bases that match TRBD1. Germline V lookup: CDR1 LNHDA, CDR2 SQIVND (reference sequence). V was clipped by 3 bases and J by 6 bases; unmatched bases: 8. The CDR3 length is 15 residues. The CDR3 bases are TGTGCCAGTAGTATTCTAGGGACAGGGTCAGATGGCTACACCTTC. The encoded protein is CASSILGTGSDGYTF. The full variable domain, its missing parts supplied by reference TRBV19 and TRBJ1-2, is DGGITQSPKYLFRKEGQNVTLSCEQNLNHDAMYWYRQDPGQGLRLIYYSQIVNDFQKGDIAEGYSVSREKKESFPLTVTSAQKNPTAFYLCASSILGTGSDGYTFGSGTRLTVV.

The chain carries TRBV11-2 and TRBJ1-4; a possible D gene is TRBD1 (5 bases). The V gene's germline CDR1 is SGHAT and CDR2 FQNNGV. The CDR3 is 13 residues long. V gave up 5 bases and J gave up 10 bases, with 14 bases separating them. For the CDR3, the DNA is TGTGCCAGCAGCCCCCGGGGGGGAGGAAAACTGTTTTTT. Protein sequence: CASSPRGGGKLFF.

The genes are TRBV14 and TRBJ2-5, with 7 positions matching TRBD1. Unmatched junction bases numbered 7, after V lost 4 bases and J lost 2 bases. Germline CDR1 SGHDN, CDR2 FVKESK. The CDR3 runs to 15 residues. For the CDR3, the DNA is TGTGCCAGCAGCCTGCGTGACAGGGTACAAGAGACCCAGTACTTC. Residues: CASSLRDRVQETQYF.

The chain couples TRBV3-1 (or the pseudogene TRBV3-2) to TRBJ1-6; D is undetermined. Trimming took 3 bases from V and 0 from J, leaving 12 bases between them. Germline V gene lookup returns CDR1 LGHDT and CDR2 YNNKEL (reference sequence). CDR3 length: 17 amino acids. In DNA form, the CDR3 reads TGTGCCAGCAGCCATCGGTCACTCTGCTCCTATAATTCACCCCTCCACTTT. This encodes CASSHRSLCSYNSPLHF.

The V and J genes are TRBV19 and TRBJ1-1; TRBD1 is a possible D gene (5 bases). Germline V gene sequence: CDR1 LNHDA, CDR2 SQIVND (reference sequence). There are 15 residues in the CDR3. V was trimmed by 6 bases and J by 1 base, leaving 15 bases between them. The CDR3 region has the DNA TGTGCCAGTAGGACCGACAGTCACACGAACACTGAAGCTTTCTTT. This sequence encodes CASRTDSHTNTEAFF.

This rearrangement joins TRBV30 to TRBJ2-7; the match to TRBD2 covers 8 bases. The CDR3 has 15 amino acids. Germline CDR1 is GTSNPN and CDR2 is SVGIG (reference sequence). V lost 3 bases to trimming and J lost 0 bases; unmatched junction nucleotides: 7. CDR3 sequence (DNA): TGTGCCTGGAGACTCACTAGCGGTTACTCCTACGAGCAGTACTTC. As protein: CAWRLTSGYSYEQYF.

Only one count was recorded for this clone. V is TRBV19 and J is TRBJ1-3, with D maybe TRBD1 (5 bases). Germline CDR1 reads LNHDA; CDR2 reads SQIVND (reference sequence). CDR3 length: 15 amino acids. Trimming pared 5 bases from V and 2 bases from J, leaving 13 bases between. CDR3 region: CASSQMGHTGNTIYF. The CDR3 bases are TGTGCCAGTAGTCAAATGGGGCACACTGGAAACACCATATATTTT.

As for this clone: The sample holds other DNA sequences that translate to the same CDR3. The chain joins TRBV27 to TRBJ1-1; 7 nucleotides align to TRBD1. The CDR3 is 13 residues long. V lost 4 bases and J lost 4; bases outside the gene matches: 3. Germline-derived CDR1 and CDR2 are MNHEY and SMNVEV (reference sequence). The CDR3 region has the DNA TGTGCCAGCAGTTCACAGGGGTCCACTGAAGCTTTCTTT. Its protein is CASSSQGSTEAFF.

The chain is built from TRBV5-4 and TRBJ2-4; D remains ambiguous. In germline, CDR1 is SGHNT, CDR2 YYREEE (reference sequence). The V end lost 6 bases, the J end lost 2 bases, and 9 bases lay between the germline ends. The CDR3 is 13 residues long. CDR3 amino acids: CASTEPTKNIQYF. In DNA, the CDR3 is TGTGCCAGCACTGAACCTACCAAAAACATTCAGTACTTC.

The rearrangement joins TRBV7-9 to TRBJ2-1; D might be TRBD1 (6 bases). The CDR3 spans 16 residues. The germline V gene has CDR1 SEHNR and CDR2 FQNEAQ (reference sequence). Trimming stripped 5 bases from V and 0 bases from J, with 14 bases between. The CDR3 reads CASSGGQIASYNEQFF. CDR3 nucleotides: TGTGCCAGCAGCGGAGGACAGATCGCCTCCTACAATGAGCAGTTCTTC.

For this clone: This specimen includes other DNA sequences encoding the same CDR3. The chain carries TRBV19 and TRBJ1-1; D is possibly TRBD1 (6 bases). Germline loops: CDR1 LNHDA, CDR2 SQIVND (reference sequence). Trimming left V 1 base short and J 2 bases short, with 8 bases between. The CDR3 extends over 14 amino acids. The CDR3, as DNA: TGTGCCAGTAGTATAGGGGGGGGCAACACTGAAGCTTTCTTT. Protein product: CASSIGGGNTEAFF.

This rearrangement joins TRBV5-1 to TRBJ1-3; unclear D gene. This CDR3 spans 15 amino acids. Germline V gene data show CDR1 as SGHRS and CDR2 as YFSETQ. Trimming took off 0 bases at V and 1 base at J, with 8 bases between the two ends. In DNA form, the CDR3 reads TGCGCCAGCAGCTTGGTCGCCGGGTCTGGAAACACCATATATTTT. Protein product: CASSLVAGSGNTIYF. The whole variable domain, remainder taken from reference TRBV5-1 and TRBJ1-3, is KAGVTQTPRYLIKTRGQQVTLSCSPISGHRSVSWYQQTPGQGLQFLFEYFSETQRNKGNFPGRFSGRQFSNSRSEMNVSTLELGDSALYLCASSLVAGSGNTIYFGEGSWLTVV.

This chain joins TRBV7-6 and TRBJ1-4; weak D call: TRBD1 (5 bases). The CDR3 has 16 amino acids. Germline V gives CDR1 SGHVS, CDR2 FNYEAQ. V was trimmed by 1 base and J by 3 bases, leaving 12 bases between them. CDR3: CASSLGSGMSNEKLFF. CDR3 nucleotides: TGTGCCAGCAGCTTAGGATCAGGGATGTCTAATGAAAAACTGTTTTTT.

V and J are TRBV5-5 and TRBJ1-5; 10 positions agree with TRBD1. The ends lost 0 bases at V and 7 bases at J; junction bases unmatched: 7. Germline V lookup: CDR1 SGHKS, CDR2 YYEKEE (reference sequence). The CDR3 consists of 16 residues. CDR3 DNA sequence: TGTGCCAGCAGCTTGGATGCGACAGGGGGCGGACAGCCCCAGCATTTT. It translates to CASSLDATGGGQPQHF.

The chain joins TRBV5-1 to TRBJ2-3; 10 positions agree with TRBD2. Germline CDR1 reads SGHRS; CDR2 reads YFSETQ. V shed 0 bases and J 0 bases; nucleotides not matched to a gene: 4. The CDR3 length is 17 residues. This CDR3 is CASSLDSGGPSTDTQYF. The CDR3 region has the DNA TGCGCCAGCAGCTTGGATAGCGGGGGGCCTAGCACAGATACGCAGTATTTT.